This TCR beta chain was profiled in a study of T-cell memory formation after mild COVID-19. TCRdb independently ran MiXCR on the 5' RACE reads; one entry per CDR3 protein. The sample consists of over 150,000 distinct CDR3 sequences, roughly 18% of them appearing once. This CDR3 spans 13 amino acids. In germline, CDR1 is GTSNPN, CDR2 SVGIG (reference sequence). V trimming: 4 bases; J trimming: 7 bases; junction bases outside the gene matches: 6. The sequence was obtained from a man between 18 and 35 years old who had mild COVID-19 (a few samples of this study predate the infection). Cell type and time point are not known. The sample consisted of PBMCs or a T cell subset sorted from them (not recorded which). V usage is TRBV30 and J usage is TRBJ1-3, with TRBD1 matching 8 bases. This CDR3 reads CAWTQGARNTIYF. CDR3 nucleotides: TGTGCCTGGACCCAGGGGGCGCGGAACACCATATATTTT.